The next 12 T cell receptor beta chains were all read from a single sample in a study of B cell selection in AIRE deficiency (dated by TCRdb to about 2019). CD4+CD127+ cells were sorted as the conventional CD4 T cell population. The library was generated by the immunoSEQ multiplex PCR assay. TCRdb holds this immuneACCESS table with in-frame rearrangements only. Some clones are missing; in checked studies, unresolved V genes explain under half, and the rest has no known cause. Across this sample there are 23,000 or so clones, with over 95% seen only once. The ten largest clones add up to over 0.2% of the sample. The specimen was CD4+CD127+ conventional T cells sorted from PBMCs. Every receptor here comes from a human donor in good health.

The rearrangement uses TRBV25-1 and TRBJ1-2, with D perhaps TRBD1 (5 bases). This CDR3 spans 16 amino acids. V shed 1 base and J shed 3 bases, with 15 bases lying between them. Per the germline V gene, CDR1 is MGHDK and CDR2 is SYGVNS. Written as DNA, the CDR3 is TGTGCCAGCAGTGAATGGGGGGGTCTCTGGGACTATGGCTACACCTTC. Its translation is CASSEWGGLWDYGYTF.

The rearrangement links TRBV29-1 to TRBJ2-3; no reliable D call. V was trimmed by 1 base and J by 0 bases, leaving 8 bases between them. The CDR3 loop spans 14 amino acids. Germline CDR1 SQVTM, CDR2 ANQGSEA. CDR3 in amino acids: CSVEGKLSTDTQYF. The CDR3 DNA follows: TGCAGCGTTGAAGGGAAACTAAGCACAGATACGCAGTATTTT.

The chain is built from TRBV29-1 and TRBJ2-3; D remains ambiguous. Trimming left V 7 bases short and J 3 bases short, with 14 bases between. The CDR3 totals 13 residues. Per the germline V gene, CDR1 is SQVTM and CDR2 is ANQGSEA. The CDR3 reads CSAYDPRTDTQYF. Here the CDR3 DNA reads TGCAGCGCCTATGACCCGAGGACAGATACGCAGTATTTT.

As regards this clone: A read error may produce the germline difference seen at one junction end. The J gene is TRBJ1-1, the V gene TRBV5-1; D is uncertain. Germline V lookup: CDR1 SGHRS, CDR2 YFSETQ. The CDR3 loop spans 15 amino acids. The CDR3 DNA follows: TGCGCCAGCAGGTTGGGTTCGTTCACCGTGAGTGAAGCTTTCTTT. Its translation is CASRLGSFTVSEAFF.

V usage is TRBV28 and J usage is TRBJ2-7; 9 bases are shared with TRBD1. The CDR3 contains 13 residues. The V and J ends lost 4 bases and 2 bases, in that order; junction bases with no gene match: 0. Per the germline V gene, CDR1 is MDHEN and CDR2 is SYDVKM. The CDR3 region has the DNA TGTGCCAGCAGTTACAGGGGGCCCTACGAGCAGTACTTC. Encoded protein: CASSYRGPYEQYF.

The chain links TRBV2 to TRBJ1-1, with a tentative D call TRBD1 (5 bases). This CDR3 is 13 amino acids long. From germline, CDR1 is SNHLY and CDR2 FYNNEI. V gave up 6 bases and J gave up 3 bases, with 11 bases separating them. CDR3 bases: TGTGCCAGCAGAAGGGGTCCCGACACTGAAGCTTTCTTT. It codes for CASRRGPDTEAFF. The whole variable domain, filled in from reference TRBV2 and TRBJ1-1, reads EPEVTQTPSHQVTQMGQEVILRCVPISNHLYFYWYRQILGQKVEFLVSFYNNEISEKSEIFDDQFSVERPDGSNFTLKIRSTKLEDSAMYFCASRRGPDTEAFFGQGTRLTVV.

V and J are TRBV11-2 and TRBJ1-1; 7 bases align to TRBD1. CDR1 is SGHAT and CDR2 is FQNNGV in the germline V gene. The CDR3 runs to 13 residues. After removal of 4 bases from V and 6 bases from J, the junction contained 5 bases not matched to a gene. CDR3 nucleotide sequence: TGTGCCAGCAGCTCTTGGCAGGGGGCTGAAGCTTTCTTT. Its protein is CASSSWQGAEAFF.

The rearrangement links TRBV6-6 to TRBJ2-5; 7 nucleotides match TRBD2. The germline gives CDR1 MNHNY, CDR2 SVGAGI (reference sequence). The CDR3 totals 15 residues. V gave up 2 bases and J gave up 1 base; unmatched junction bases: 4. CDR3 protein: CASSYQGLVQETQYF. The CDR3 bases are TGTGCCAGCAGTTACCAAGGACTAGTCCAAGAGACCCAGTACTTC.

The rearrangement uses TRBV5-6 and TRBJ2-5; D may be TRBD1 (7 bases). This CDR3 is built from 13 residues. The germline V gene has CDR1 SGHDT and CDR2 YYEEEE. Trimming took 2 bases from V and 5 from J, leaving 10 bases between them. In DNA form, the CDR3 reads TGTGCCAGCAGCTTACAGGGGAGGGAGACCCAGTACTTC. Residues: CASSLQGRETQYF.

This chain links TRBV10-3 with TRBJ1-2; D ambiguous. The V end lost 4 bases, the J end lost 5 bases, and 11 bases lay between the germline ends. CDR3 length: 13 amino acids. Germline CDR1 reads ENHRY; CDR2 reads SYGVKD. The CDR3 reads CAISVNGKYGYTF. DNA of the CDR3: TGTGCCATCAGTGTAAACGGGAAGTATGGCTACACCTTC.

This chain joins TRBV27 and TRBJ1-5; the D is unclear. V lost 5 bases and J 1 base, leaving 9 bases between the germline ends. CDR3 length: 14 amino acids. Germline V gene data show CDR1 as MNHEY and CDR2 as SMNVEV (reference sequence). As DNA, the CDR3 is TGTGCCAGCAGTGCGCAGGTGAGCAATCAGCCCCAGCATTTT. Translated, it gives CASSAQVSNQPQHF.

J is TRBJ1-1 and V is TRBV30; D is possibly TRBD1 (5 bases). From germline, CDR1 is GTSNPN and CDR2 SVGIG (reference sequence). V lost 6 bases and J 5 bases, leaving 13 bases between the germline ends. CDR3 length: 12 amino acids. The CDR3 here is CACSQGWTEAFF. The DNA of the CDR3 is TGTGCCTGCTCCCAGGGATGGACTGAAGCTTTCTTT.